Listed below are T cell receptor beta chains from one sample, sequenced in a study of blood T cells in healthy people across ages. MiXCR, applied by TCRdb to the 5' RACE reads, yields one record per CDR3 protein. The data contain 800,000 to 1,300,000 distinct CDR3 sequences, approximately 25% of them singletons. These data also featured in a second study, about T cells of mothers and their children.

Sample: blood. These receptors were obtained from a girl aged 2 to 10 in good health. Both conserved end residues are part of each CDR3. The order of the fields is D gene, clone size, V gene, J gene, CDR3 DNA, CDR3 protein. The D gene is left open where the match is weak. Only some rows state a clone size, as once, few, many or a class for expanded clones.

>.|.|TRBV29-1|TRBJ2-5
TGCAGCGCCACAACTAGTAAAGAGACCCAGTACTTC
CSATTSKETQYF
>TRBD2|few|TRBV20-1|TRBJ2-3
TGCAGTGCTAGTCCATCCGGGACTAGTGGCACAGATACGCAGTATTTT
CSASPSGTSGTDTQYF
>TRBD2|.|TRBV20-1|TRBJ2-5
TGCAGTGCTAGGTCTGGGGGGGGGACCCAGTACTTC
CSARSGGGTQYF
>.|few|TRBV5-1|TRBJ2-7
TGCGCCAGCAGCTTTGGCTACGACTACGAGCAGTACTTC
CASSFGYDYEQYF
>.|few|TRBV25-1|TRBJ2-5
TGTGCCAGCAGTCATAGACTAGGGGGGGAGACCCAGTACTTC
CASSHRLGGETQYF
>TRBD1|.|TRBV7-9|TRBJ2-3
TGTGCCAGCAGCTTAGTTCCGGGACAGGGGAACACAGATACGCAGTATTTT
CASSLVPGQGNTDTQYF
>.|few|TRBV5-1|TRBJ2-3
TGCGCCAGCAGCTTCTTCGGGACTCTTAATACAGATACGCAGTATTTT
CASSFFGTLNTDTQYF
>TRBD1|few|TRBV5-1|TRBJ2-7
TGCGCCAGCAGCTCGGACAGGGTAGGCGAGCAGTACTTC
CASSSDRVGEQYF
>.|few|TRBV29-1|TRBJ1-2
TGCAGCGTTGAAGATAAATCCGGGAGAGGGGATGGCTACACCTTC
CSVEDKSGRGDGYTF
>TRBD1|.|TRBV5-1|TRBJ2-1
TGCGCCAGCAGCGCGGGACAGGGGCGGGGGAATGAGCAGTTCTTC
CASSAGQGRGNEQFF
>.|few|TRBV7-9|TRBJ2-2
TGTGCCAGCGGCTGGTATGCCGGGGAGCTGTTTTTT
CASGWYAGELFF
>TRBD1|.|TRBV5-1|TRBJ1-4
TGCGCCAGCAGCGGAACCGGGACAGACTATGAAAAACTGTTTTTT
CASSGTGTDYEKLFF
>TRBD2|.|TRBV29-1|TRBJ2-3
TGCAGCGTAGAGCCTAGCGGCCCTGAGGCAGATACGCAGTATTTT
CSVEPSGPEADTQYF
>.|few|TRBV20-1|TRBJ2-7
TGCAGTGCTAGAGATCTCGGCAGGGAAAGCTCCTACGAGCAGTACTTC
CSARDLGRESSYEQYF
>TRBD1|many|TRBV12-3/TRBV12-4|TRBJ2-7
TGTGCCAGCGGGACAGATAACTACGAGCAGTACTTC
CASGTDNYEQYF
>TRBD1|few|TRBV6-5|TRBJ2-5
TGTGCCAGCACCGGACAGGGGAGAGAGACCCAGTACTTC
CASTGQGRETQYF
>.|.|TRBV11-3|TRBJ1-4
TGTGCCAGCAGCTTTAAAAGACAGATTCCGTTTTTT
CASSFKRQIPFF
>TRBD1|.|TRBV12-5|TRBJ1-5
TGTGCTAGTGTTATGACCCTGGGACAGGGGAGTGATCAGCCCCAGCATTTT
CASVMTLGQGSDQPQHF
>.|many|TRBV7-6|TRBJ2-7
TGTGCCAGCAGCCAAACGGAGTACGAGCAGTACTTC
CASSQTEYEQYF
>TRBD1|few|TRBV3-1|TRBJ1-2
TGTGCCAGCAGCCAAACCGGGACAGCAAACTATGGCTACACCTTC
CASSQTGTANYGYTF
>.|.|TRBV29-1|TRBJ2-6
TGCAGCGTTAAGGGGCAGTCGGGGGCCAACGTCCTGACTTTC
CSVKGQSGANVLTF
>TRBD2|.|TRBV20-1|TRBJ2-1
TGCAGTGCCCACCCGGGACTAGCCAATGAGCAGTTCTTC
CSAHPGLANEQFF
>TRBD1|.|TRBV7-6|TRBJ2-1
TGTGCCAGCGGCCGGGACAGGGGTCCCAATGAGCAGTTCTTC
CASGRDRGPNEQFF
>TRBD2|.|TRBV15|TRBJ2-5
TGTGCCACCGGCCGGGAGGGTCGGGATGAGACCCAGTACTTC
CATGREGRDETQYF
>TRBD1|once|TRBV5-1|TRBJ1-2
TGCGCCAGCAGCTTCGGACATGAGGGGGCTGGCGGCTACACCTTC
CASSFGHEGAGGYTF
>TRBD1|few|TRBV5-5|TRBJ1-5
TGTGCCAGCAGCTTCCAGGGGGCGTTTCAGCCCCAGCATTTT
CASSFQGAFQPQHF
>.|.|TRBV18|TRBJ2-2
TGTGCCAGCTCACACCGGGACCCCGGCGCCGGGGAGCTGTTTTTT
CASSHRDPGAGELFF
>.|.|TRBV4-1|TRBJ1-1
TGCGCCAGCAGCCCTGATCCCGGGGAGGGATACACTGAAGCTTTCTTT
CASSPDPGEGYTEAFF